This T cell receptor beta chain was found in a study of blood T cell repertoires in COVID-19. The germline CDR1 and CDR2 sequences are ENHRY and SYGVKD. This CDR3 has 15 amino acids. Deletions cut 2 bases from V and 1 base from J, with 8 bases between. Per the original data handling: By means of reference gene primer amplification, nucleated cell counts were estimated. Repertoires were generated with immunoSEQ multiplex PCR, while TCRdb's copy carries only in-frame clones and drops some. From that table come the V and J calls and clone size; the DNA was used to work out D and trimming. The sample contains nearly 350,000 clones, about 90% of which appear only once.

This chain connects TRBV10-3 to TRBJ2-2; tentative D call: TRBD2 (5 bases). Material for sequencing was peripheral blood. The clonotype originates from a woman aged 50 to 60 with COVID-19, enrolled during active disease. CDR3 bases: TGTGCCATCAGTGAGAGAGGGTTGAACACCGGGGAGCTGTTTTTT. Translated: CAISERGLNTGELFF.